The 18 T cell receptor beta chains below come from one sample, sequenced in a study of shared T cell receptors in the human thymus. The table came from immunoSEQ multiplex PCR; TCRdb's copy has only in-frame clones and leaves some out. The sample yields about 660,000 clones, 85% to 90% seen once. This sample also belongs to another study, concerning human thymus T cells.

Source material: thymocytes. The receptors were sampled from a boy under two years old with a congenital heart defect.

The chain joins TRBV28 to TRBJ2-7; TRBD1 aligns across 10 bases. The V gene end was trimmed by 5 bases and the J gene end by 3 bases; junction bases not matched to a gene: 10. Germline CDR1 MDHEN, CDR2 SYDVKM. This CDR3 is 16 amino acids long. CDR3 DNA: TGTGCCAGCAGTCCAGGCCTTGGACAGGGGGTCTACGAGCAGTACTTC. It specifies CASSPGLGQGVYEQYF.

The chain employs TRBV18 and TRBJ2-7; 7 nucleotides align to TRBD1. Germline V lookup: CDR1 KGHSH, CDR2 LQKENI. CDR3 length equals 13 residues. V lost 6 bases, J lost 3 bases, and 5 bases stayed unmatched. The CDR3 loop is CASSHTGDYEQYF. The DNA for the CDR3 is TGTGCCAGCTCCCACACAGGGGACTACGAGCAGTACTTC.

The J gene is TRBJ2-7, the V gene TRBV4-3, with 15 bases matching TRBD2. Trimming at V came to 0 bases and at J to 3 bases, leaving 6 bases not matched to a gene. CDR1 is LGHNA and CDR2 is YSLEER in the germline V gene. This CDR3 contains 18 residues. The CDR3 nucleotides are TGCGCCAGCAGCCAAGATTGGCCGGGACTAGCGGGAGGCTACGAGCAGTACTTC. Translation gives CASSQDWPGLAGGYEQYF.

This clone was counted once. The chain uses TRBV6-1 and TRBJ2-7, with 11 bases aligning to TRBD2. Germline V gives CDR1 MNHNS, CDR2 SASEGT. The CDR3 spans 16 residues. Unmatched junction bases numbered 1, after V lost 0 bases and J lost 0 bases. Here the CDR3 DNA reads TGTGCCAGCAGTGAAGCCCTAGCGGGAGGCTCCTACGAGCAGTACTTC. It encodes CASSEALAGGSYEQYF.

The rearrangement uses TRBV2 and TRBJ2-1; 9 bases are a match to TRBD1. The germline gives CDR1 SNHLY, CDR2 FYNNEI. Trimming removed 2 bases from V and 8 bases from J; junction bases left unmatched: 13. The CDR3 has 17 residues. The chain's CDR3 is CASSERSWTGDFDEQFF. The CDR3 DNA reads as TGTGCCAGCAGTGAAAGGTCCTGGACAGGGGACTTTGATGAGCAGTTCTTC.

The rearrangement uses TRBV25-1 and TRBJ2-7, with TRBD2 matching over 8 bases. Trimming cost V 1 base and J 4 bases; bases outside gene matches: 6. CDR1 and CDR2 (germline): MGHDK, SYGVNS. There are 15 residues in the CDR3. Written as DNA, the CDR3 is TGTGCCAGCAGTGAATCGGGAGGGAGCATGTACGAGCAGTACTTC. Amino acids: CASSESGGSMYEQYF.

This chain links TRBV6-5 with TRBJ2-7, with 11 bases matching TRBD2. Germline values: CDR1 MNHEY, CDR2 SVGAGI. V gave up 3 bases and J gave up 5 bases; unmatched junction bases: 9. The CDR3 has 16 amino acids. The CDR3 region is CASSYTSGRSSHEQYF. The CDR3 DNA sequence: TGTGCCAGCAGTTATACTAGCGGGAGATCGTCCCACGAGCAGTACTTC.

V is TRBV5-4 and J is TRBJ1-1; the match to TRBD1 covers 10 bases. Germline assignment: CDR1 SGHNT and CDR2 YYREEE (reference sequence). This CDR3 spans 17 amino acids. With 0 bases clipped from V and 0 bases from J, the junction kept 5 bases outside the gene matches. The CDR3 protein is CASSLEGTGEMNTEAFF. As DNA, the CDR3 is TGTGCCAGCAGCTTGGAGGGGACAGGGGAGATGAACACTGAAGCTTTCTTT. Based on the CDR3 plus reference TRBV5-4 and TRBJ1-1, the full variable domain is ETGVTQSPTHLIKTRGQQVTLRCSSQSGHNTVSWYQQALGQGPQFIFQYYREEENGRGNFPPRFSGLQFPNYSSELNVNALELDDSALYLCASSLEGTGEMNTEAFFGQGTRLTVV.

This chain uses TRBV6-1 with TRBJ2-7, with a possible D match to TRBD1 (6 bases). Trimming shortened V by 6 bases and J by 0 bases, and 6 bases separated the two germline ends. There are 12 residues in the CDR3. Germline lookup yields CDR1 MNHNS and CDR2 SASEGT. The CDR3 DNA reads as TGTGCCAGCAGACAGGGCTCCTACGAGCAGTACTTC. Its protein is CASRQGSYEQYF.

This clone appeared a few times. The chain is built from TRBV19 and TRBJ1-1; D might be TRBD1 (5 bases). CDR1 LNHDA and CDR2 SQIVND come from the germline V gene (reference sequence). The CDR3 runs to 16 residues. V was trimmed by 3 bases and J by 6 bases, leaving 20 bases between them. CDR3 sequence (DNA): TGTGCCAGTAGTATGCGGGCGGGACGGATCATCCCTGAAGCTTTCTTT. Translating it yields CASSMRAGRIIPEAFF. The variable domain in full, with the rest retrieved from reference TRBV19 and TRBJ1-1, is DGGITQSPKYLFRKEGQNVTLSCEQNLNHDAMYWYRQDPGQGLRLIYYSQIVNDFQKGDIAEGYSVSREKKESFPLTVTSAQKNPTAFYLCASSMRAGRIIPEAFFGQGTRLTVV.

The chain is built from TRBV28 and TRBJ1-2, with D perhaps TRBD1 (6 bases). From germline, CDR1 is MDHEN and CDR2 SYDVKM. V lost 5 bases to trimming and J lost 3 bases, with 16 bases between them. The CDR3 contains 15 residues. CDR3 region: CASSPRQEPYYGYTF. DNA of the CDR3: TGTGCCAGCAGTCCACGACAGGAGCCCTACTATGGCTACACCTTC.

The chain is built from TRBV13 and TRBJ2-2; a possible D gene is TRBD2 (6 bases). This CDR3 contains 16 residues. In germline, CDR1 is PRHDT, CDR2 FYEKMQ (reference sequence). Trimming took off 4 bases at V and 1 base at J, with 13 bases between the two ends. CDR3 amino acids: CASSYRVSGNTGELFF. The CDR3, as DNA: TGTGCCAGCAGCTATCGGGTTAGCGGGAACACCGGGGAGCTGTTTTTT.

This clone was found a few times. V usage is TRBV4-3 and J usage is TRBJ2-2; 9 nucleotides align to TRBD2. The CDR3 spans 15 residues. In germline, CDR1 is LGHNA, CDR2 YSLEER. The trim removed 5 bases at V and 1 base at J, leaving 2 bases unmatched. This CDR3 reads CASSVAGVNTGELFF. The CDR3 nucleotides read TGCGCCAGCAGCGTAGCGGGAGTGAACACCGGGGAGCTGTTTTTT.

The chain combines TRBV9 with TRBJ2-7; D perhaps matches TRBD2 (5 bases). The V end lost 0 bases, the J end lost 5 bases, and 12 bases lay between the germline ends. This CDR3 is built from 14 residues. Germline V gives CDR1 SGDLS, CDR2 YYNGEE. CDR3 DNA sequence: TGTGCCAGCAGCGTAGGTTCGCGAGGGAACGAGCAGTACTTC. It encodes CASSVGSRGNEQYF.

The V and J genes are TRBV4-3 and TRBJ2-5, with 7 positions matching TRBD1. This CDR3 has 13 residues. V trimming: 2 bases; J trimming: 6 bases; junction bases outside the gene matches: 3. The germline CDR1 and CDR2 sequences are LGHNA and YSLEER. The CDR3 bases are TGCGCCAGCAGCCAACGACAGGGAAAGACCCAGTACTTC. Translated: CASSQRQGKTQYF.

This chain links TRBV29-1 with TRBJ2-5, with D perhaps TRBD1 (7 bases). CDR1 and CDR2 from the germline V gene are SQVTM and ANQGSEA. This CDR3 is built from 13 residues. Between the trimmed V and J ends, which lost 8 bases and 5 bases, there was a span of 18 bases. CDR3 bases: TGCAGCTCTGATCGGGCAGGGGGGGAGACCCAGTACTTC. Amino acids: CSSDRAGGETQYF. Complete variable domain (other parts from reference TRBV29-1 and TRBJ2-5): SAVISQKPSRDICQRGTSLTIQCQVDSQVTMMFWYRQQPGQSLTLIATANQGSEATYESGFVIDKFPISRPNLTFSTLTVSNMSPEDSSIYLCSSDRAGGETQYFGPGTRLLVL.

The CDR3 reads CASSPKAGGADTEAFF. The CDR3 DNA follows: TGCGCCAGCAGCCCCAAGGCCGGAGGGGCGGACACTGAAGCTTTCTTT. The V gene is TRBV5-1, the J gene TRBJ1-1; D possibly corresponds to TRBD1 (5 bases). The CDR3 has 16 residues. Germline CDR1 reads SGHRS; CDR2 reads YFSETQ. V was trimmed by 4 bases and J by 3 bases, leaving 19 bases between them. The full variable domain, in which reference TRBV5-1 and TRBJ1-1 provide the parts outside the CDR3, is KAGVTQTPRYLIKTRGQQVTLSCSPISGHRSVSWYQQTPGQGLQFLFEYFSETQRNKGNFPGRFSGRQFSNSRSEMNVSTLELGDSALYLCASSPKAGGADTEAFFGQGTRLTVV.

The chain carries TRBV18 and TRBJ1-2; 8 bases map to TRBD1. This CDR3 is built from 14 residues. CDR1 is KGHSH and CDR2 is LQKENI in the germline V gene. Trimming removed 0 bases from V and 6 bases from J; junction bases left unmatched: 3. The DNA of the CDR3 is TGTGCCAGCTCACCACCGACAGGGGCGCATGGCTACACCTTC. This encodes CASSPPTGAHGYTF.